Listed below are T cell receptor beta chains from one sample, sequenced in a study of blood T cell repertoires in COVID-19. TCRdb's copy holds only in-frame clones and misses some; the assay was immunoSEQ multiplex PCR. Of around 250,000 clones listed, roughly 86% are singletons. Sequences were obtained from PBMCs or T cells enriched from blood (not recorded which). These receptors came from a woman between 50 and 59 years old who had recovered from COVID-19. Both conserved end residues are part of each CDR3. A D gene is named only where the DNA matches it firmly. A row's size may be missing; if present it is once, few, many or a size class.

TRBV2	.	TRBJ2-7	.	TGTGCCAGCAGGGCAGGCTACGAGCAGTACTTC	CASRAGYEQYF
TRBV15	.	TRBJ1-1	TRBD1	TGTGCCACCAGCAGAGGTTCGGCCAGGGGGCGCGACACTGAAGCTTTCTTT	CATSRGSARGRDTEAFF
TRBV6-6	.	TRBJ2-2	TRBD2	TGTGCCATAGCGGGAAGCACCGGGGAGCTGTTTTTT	CAIAGSTGELFF
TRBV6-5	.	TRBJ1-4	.	TGTGCCAGCAGTCGTAATACTAATGAAAAACTGTTTTTT	CASSRNTNEKLFF
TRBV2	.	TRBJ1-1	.	TGTGCCAGCAGTGAAACCTGGCGGGCTTTCTTT	CASSETWRAFF
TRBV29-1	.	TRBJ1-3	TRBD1	TGCAGCGTTCTACAGGGGGCTGGAAACACCATATATTTT	CSVLQGAGNTIYF
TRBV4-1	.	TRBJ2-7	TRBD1	TGCGCCAGCAGCCAAGTAGGTGGGACAGGGTCCTACGAGCAGTACTTC	CASSQVGGTGSYEQYF
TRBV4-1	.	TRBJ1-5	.	TGCGCCAGCAGCCTACAAATCACGCTAGGGGGTCAGCCCCAGCATTTT	CASSLQITLGGQPQHF
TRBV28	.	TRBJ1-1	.	TGTGCCAGCACCAATCATCGGGGTTTGGACACTGAAGCTTTCTTT	CASTNHRGLDTEAFF
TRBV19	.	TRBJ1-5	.	TGTGCCAGTAGGAGCGGGACAAATAATCAGCCCCAGCATTTT	CASRSGTNNQPQHF
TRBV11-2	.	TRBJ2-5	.	TGTGCCAGCAGCCTCACGGACTACCAAGAGACCCAGTACTTC	CASSLTDYQETQYF
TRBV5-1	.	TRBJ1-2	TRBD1	TGCGCCAGCAGCTCCGGACAGGCGGGCGGCTACACCTTC	CASSSGQAGGYTF
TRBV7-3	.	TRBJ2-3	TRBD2	TGTGCCAGCAGCATATCTAGCGGGTCGTCAGATACGCAGTATTTT	CASSISSGSSDTQYF
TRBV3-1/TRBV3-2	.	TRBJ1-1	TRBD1	TGTGCCAGCAGCCAAACAGGGGGCGCGAACACTGAAGCTTTCTTT	CASSQTGGANTEAFF
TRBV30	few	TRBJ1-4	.	TGTGCCTGGACCAAGGCAGGGCATTCAGGGGAAAAACTGTTTTTT	CAWTKAGHSGEKLFF
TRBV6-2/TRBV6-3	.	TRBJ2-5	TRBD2	TGTGCCAGCAGTTACTGGCCTAGCGGGAGGGCCACAGAGACCCAGTACTTC	CASSYWPSGRATETQYF
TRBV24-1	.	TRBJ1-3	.	TGTGCCACCAGTGGGCAAACCGGGGACACCATATATTTT	CATSGQTGDTIYF
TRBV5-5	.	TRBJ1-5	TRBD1	TGTGCCAGCAGCTTAGGGACAGAAAGCCCGATTCAGCCCCAGCATTTT	CASSLGTESPIQPQHF
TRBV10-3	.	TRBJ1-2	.	TGTGCCATACGAGTAGGCCCCGGACAGCCTGGCTATGGCTACACCTTC	CAIRVGPGQPGYGYTF
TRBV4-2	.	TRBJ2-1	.	TGTGCCAGCAGCCAGCGGGACTCCCGTAATCGCTCCTACAATGAGCAGTTCTTC	CASSQRDSRNRSYNEQFF
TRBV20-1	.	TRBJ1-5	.	TGCAGTGCTAGTTACTCCCATAGCAATCAGCCCCAGCATTTT	CSASYSHSNQPQHF
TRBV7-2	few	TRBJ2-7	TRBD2	TGTGCCAGCAGCTCGCTAGCGGGAAACACCTACGAGCAGTACTTC	CASSSLAGNTYEQYF
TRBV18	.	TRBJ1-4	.	TGTGCCAGCTCACCACCGGGGGGAAACAATGAAAAACTGTTTTTT	CASSPPGGNNEKLFF
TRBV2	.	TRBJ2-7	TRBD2	TGTGCCAGCAGAAGGGTAGCGGGGCCATCCTACGAGCAGTACTTC	CASRRVAGPSYEQYF
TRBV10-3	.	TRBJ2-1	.	TGTGCCATCAGTTCTTCCGGGGTTAATGAGCAGTTCTTC	CAISSSGVNEQFF
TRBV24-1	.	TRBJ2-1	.	TGTGCCACCAGTGATCCAGGGAATGAGCAGTTCTTC	CATSDPGNEQFF
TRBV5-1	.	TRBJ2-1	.	TGCGCCAGCAGCTTGGCCGGGGAGGTTTATAATGAGCAGTTCTTC	CASSLAGEVYNEQFF
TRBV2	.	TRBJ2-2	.	TGTGCCAGCAGTGAGAAGCGAGCTTCTAACACCGGGGAGCTGTTTTTT	CASSEKRASNTGELFF
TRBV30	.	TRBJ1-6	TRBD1	TGTGCCTGGATGGACAGGGGTTCACCCCTCCACTTT	CAWMDRGSPLHF
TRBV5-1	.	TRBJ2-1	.	TGCGCCAGCAGCTTGGGAGGCAGTACCTACAATGAGCAGTTCTTC	CASSLGGSTYNEQFF
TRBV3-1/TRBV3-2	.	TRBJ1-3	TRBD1	TGTGCCAGCAGCGCCTCAGGGGGCTACTCTGGAAACACCATATATTTT	CASSASGGYSGNTIYF
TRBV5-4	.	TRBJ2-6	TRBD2	TGTGCCAGCAGCCCCACTAGCGGGCAACTGGAGGGGGCCAACGTCCTGACTTTC	CASSPTSGQLEGANVLTF
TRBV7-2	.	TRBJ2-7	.	TGTGCCAGCAGCTTCGGGACTCCCTACGAGCAGTACTTC	CASSFGTPYEQYF
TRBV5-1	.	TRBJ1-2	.	TGCGCCAGCAGCACCCGGACAAGAACAGATGGCTACACCTTC	CASSTRTRTDGYTF
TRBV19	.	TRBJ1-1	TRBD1	TGTGCCAGTAGTCATACCAGGGGGCCGAAGAATACTGAAGCTTTCTTT	CASSHTRGPKNTEAFF
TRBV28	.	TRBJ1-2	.	TGTGCCAGCAATAACATTCTTGGGGGGGGAGACTATGGCTACACCTTC	CASNNILGGGDYGYTF
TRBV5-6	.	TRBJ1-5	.	TGTGCCAGCAGCCGAGCGGGGGCGAGGGGCAATCAGCCCCAGCATTTT	CASSRAGARGNQPQHF
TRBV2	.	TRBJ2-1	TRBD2	TGTGCCAGCAGGAGACAGACTAGCGGGAGGGCCAATGAGCAGTTCTTC	CASRRQTSGRANEQFF
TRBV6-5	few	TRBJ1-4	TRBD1	TGTGCCAGCACCTTGACAGGGAAGGCAGAAAAACTGTTTTTT	CASTLTGKAEKLFF
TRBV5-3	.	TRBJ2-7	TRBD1	TGTGCCAACCACAGGGGGCCCCACGAGCAGTACTTC	CANHRGPHEQYF
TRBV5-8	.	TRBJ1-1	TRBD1	TGTGCCAGCAGTATTGGGACAGGGGGTACTGAAGCTTTCTTT	CASSIGTGGTEAFF
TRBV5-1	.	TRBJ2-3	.	TGCGCCAGCAGCTTGGTTGGAGGCCAGAGCACAGATACGCAGTATTTT	CASSLVGGQSTDTQYF
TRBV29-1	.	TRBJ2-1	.	TGCAGCGTTGCCAGGGTTAATGAGCAGTTCTTC	CSVARVNEQFF
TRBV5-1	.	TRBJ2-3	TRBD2	TGCGCCAGCAGTGGGCTAGCGGGAGCAAATACGCAGTATTTT	CASSGLAGANTQYF
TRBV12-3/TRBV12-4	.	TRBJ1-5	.	TGTGCCAGCAGTGGCCGCGGTCAGCCCCAGCATTTT	CASSGRGQPQHF
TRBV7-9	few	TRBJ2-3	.	TGTGCCAGCAGCCCGGAGCGTAGCACAGATACGCAGTATTTT	CASSPERSTDTQYF
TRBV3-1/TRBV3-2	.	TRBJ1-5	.	TGTGCCAGCCCTCCTCGCAGGGTCAATCAGCCCCAGCATTTT	CASPPRRVNQPQHF
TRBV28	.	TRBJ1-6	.	TGTGCCAGCAGTTTATCCCAGACACCCCTCCACTTT	CASSLSQTPLHF
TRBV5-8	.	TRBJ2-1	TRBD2	TGTGCCAGCACCCCTAGCGGGAGGACCTATAATGAGCAGTTCTTC	CASTPSGRTYNEQFF
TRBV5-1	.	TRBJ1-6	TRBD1	TGCGCCAGCAGCGGAACAGGGGGCTATAATTCACCCCTCCACTTT	CASSGTGGYNSPLHF
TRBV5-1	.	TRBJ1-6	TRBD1	TGCGCCAGCAGCTCGGGACAGGGGGACTCCTATAATTCACCCCTCCACTTT	CASSSGQGDSYNSPLHF
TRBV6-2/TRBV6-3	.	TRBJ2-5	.	TGTGCCAGCAGTTACTGGGGCAACCAAGAGACCCAGTACTTC	CASSYWGNQETQYF
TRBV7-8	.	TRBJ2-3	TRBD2	TGTGCCAGCAGCTTTAACCCAGGCAGCGGGAGTTTAGGCACAGATACGCAGTATTTT	CASSFNPGSGSLGTDTQYF
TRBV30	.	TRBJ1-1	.	TGTGCCTGGAGTGTTGGGGGGAGAGTTGCCCTGAACACTGAAGCTTTCTTT	CAWSVGGRVALNTEAFF
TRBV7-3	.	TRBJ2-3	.	TGTGCCAGCAGCTCAGAAGGGACTGGCACAGATACGCAGTATTTT	CASSSEGTGTDTQYF
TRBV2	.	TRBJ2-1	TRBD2	TGTGCCAGCCACAGGGGCGGGAGGGCCAATGAGCAGTTCTTC	CASHRGGRANEQFF